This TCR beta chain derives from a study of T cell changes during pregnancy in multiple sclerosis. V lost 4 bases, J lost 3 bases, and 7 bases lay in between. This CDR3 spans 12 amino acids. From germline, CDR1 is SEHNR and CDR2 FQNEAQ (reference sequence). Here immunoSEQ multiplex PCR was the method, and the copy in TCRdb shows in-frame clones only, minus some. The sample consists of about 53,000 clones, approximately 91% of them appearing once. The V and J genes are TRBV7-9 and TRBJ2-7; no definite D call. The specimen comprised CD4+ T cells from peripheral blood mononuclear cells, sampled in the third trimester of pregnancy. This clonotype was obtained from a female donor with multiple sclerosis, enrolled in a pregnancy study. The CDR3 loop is CASSSLIYEQYF. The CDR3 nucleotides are TGTGCCAGCAGCTCACTGATCTACGAGCAGTACTTC.